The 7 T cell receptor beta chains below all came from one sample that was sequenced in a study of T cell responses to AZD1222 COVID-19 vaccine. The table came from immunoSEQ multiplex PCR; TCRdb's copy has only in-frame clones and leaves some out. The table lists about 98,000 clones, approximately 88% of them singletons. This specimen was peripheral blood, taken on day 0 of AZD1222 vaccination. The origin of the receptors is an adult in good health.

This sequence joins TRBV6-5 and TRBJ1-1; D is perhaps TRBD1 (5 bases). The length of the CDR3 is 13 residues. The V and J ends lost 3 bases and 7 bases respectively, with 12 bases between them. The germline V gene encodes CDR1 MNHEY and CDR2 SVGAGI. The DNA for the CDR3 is TGTGCCAGCAGTTATCGCGAGGGGAGTGAAGCTTTCTTT. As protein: CASSYREGSEAFF.

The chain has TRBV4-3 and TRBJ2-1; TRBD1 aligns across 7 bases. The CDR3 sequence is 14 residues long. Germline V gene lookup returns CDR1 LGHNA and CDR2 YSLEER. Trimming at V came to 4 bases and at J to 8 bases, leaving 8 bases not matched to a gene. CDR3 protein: CASSPGQPRYEQFF. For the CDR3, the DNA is TGCGCCAGCAGCCCGGGACAGCCTAGGTATGAGCAGTTCTTC.

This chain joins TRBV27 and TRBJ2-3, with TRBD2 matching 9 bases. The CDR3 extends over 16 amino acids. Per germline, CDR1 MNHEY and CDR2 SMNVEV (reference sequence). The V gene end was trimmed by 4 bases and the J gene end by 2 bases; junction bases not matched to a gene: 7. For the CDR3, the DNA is TGTGCCAGCAGTTCCCTAAGACTAGCGGACACAGATACGCAGTATTTT. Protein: CASSSLRLADTDTQYF.

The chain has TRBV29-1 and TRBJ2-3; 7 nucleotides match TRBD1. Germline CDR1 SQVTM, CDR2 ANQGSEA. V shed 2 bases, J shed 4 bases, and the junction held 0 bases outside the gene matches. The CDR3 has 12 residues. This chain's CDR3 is CSVERGPDTQYF. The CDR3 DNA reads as TGCAGCGTTGAAAGGGGGCCAGATACGCAGTATTTT.

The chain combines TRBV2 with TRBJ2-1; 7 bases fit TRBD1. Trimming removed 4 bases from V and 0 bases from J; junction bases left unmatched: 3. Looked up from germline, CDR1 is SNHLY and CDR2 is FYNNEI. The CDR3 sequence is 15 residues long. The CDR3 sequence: CASSATGSSYNEQFF. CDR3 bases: TGTGCCAGCAGTGCGACAGGGAGCTCCTACAATGAGCAGTTCTTC.

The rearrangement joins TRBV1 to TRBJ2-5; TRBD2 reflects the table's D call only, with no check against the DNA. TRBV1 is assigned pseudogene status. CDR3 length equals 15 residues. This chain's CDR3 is CTSSFRGRDKETQYF. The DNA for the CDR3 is TGCACCAGCAGCTTTCGGGGTCGGGATAAAGAGACCCAGTACTTC.

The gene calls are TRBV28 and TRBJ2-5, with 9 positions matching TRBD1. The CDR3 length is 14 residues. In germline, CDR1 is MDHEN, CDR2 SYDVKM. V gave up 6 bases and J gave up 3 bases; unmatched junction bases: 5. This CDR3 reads CASRVGDREETQYF. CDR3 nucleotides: TGTGCCAGCAGGGTGGGGGACAGGGAAGAGACCCAGTACTTC. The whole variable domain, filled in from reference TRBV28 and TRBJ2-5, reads DVKVTQSSRYLVKRTGEKVFLECVQDMDHENMFWYRQDPGLGLRLIYFSYDVKMKEKGDIPEGYSVSREKKERFSLILESASTNQTSMYLCASRVGDREETQYFGPGTRLLVL.